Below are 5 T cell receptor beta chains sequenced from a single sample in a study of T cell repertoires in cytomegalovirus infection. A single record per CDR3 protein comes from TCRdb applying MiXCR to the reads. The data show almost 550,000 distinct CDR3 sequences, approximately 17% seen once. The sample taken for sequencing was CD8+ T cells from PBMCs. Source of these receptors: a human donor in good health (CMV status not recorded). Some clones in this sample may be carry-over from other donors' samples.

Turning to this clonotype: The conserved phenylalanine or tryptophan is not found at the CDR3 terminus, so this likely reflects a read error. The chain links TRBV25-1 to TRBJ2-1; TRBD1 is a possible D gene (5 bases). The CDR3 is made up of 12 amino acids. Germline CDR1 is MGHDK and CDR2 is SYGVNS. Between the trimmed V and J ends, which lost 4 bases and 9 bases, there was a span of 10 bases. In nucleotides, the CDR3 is TGTGCCAGCAGTGCTGGGGCTTCTGAGCAGTTCTTA. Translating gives CASSAGASEQFL.

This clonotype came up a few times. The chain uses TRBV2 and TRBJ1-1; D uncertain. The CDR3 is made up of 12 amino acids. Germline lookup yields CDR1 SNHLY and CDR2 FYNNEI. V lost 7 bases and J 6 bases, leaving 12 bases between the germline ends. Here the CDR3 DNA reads TGTGCCAGCATGGGTTTGGGATCTGAAGCTTTCTTT. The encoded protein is CASMGLGSEAFF.

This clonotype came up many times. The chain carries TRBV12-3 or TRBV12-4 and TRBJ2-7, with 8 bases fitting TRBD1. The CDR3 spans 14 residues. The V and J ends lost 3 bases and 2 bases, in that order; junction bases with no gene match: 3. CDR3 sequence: CASSFAQGAYEQYF. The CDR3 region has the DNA TGTGCCAGCAGTTTTGCACAGGGGGCCTACGAGCAGTACTTC.

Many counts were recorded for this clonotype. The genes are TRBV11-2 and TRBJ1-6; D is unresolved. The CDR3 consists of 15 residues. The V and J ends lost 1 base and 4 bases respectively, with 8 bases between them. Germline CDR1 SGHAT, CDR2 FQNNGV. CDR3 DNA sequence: TGTGCCAGCAGCTTAGCCCCCACTTATAATTCACCCCTCCACTTT. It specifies CASSLAPTYNSPLHF.

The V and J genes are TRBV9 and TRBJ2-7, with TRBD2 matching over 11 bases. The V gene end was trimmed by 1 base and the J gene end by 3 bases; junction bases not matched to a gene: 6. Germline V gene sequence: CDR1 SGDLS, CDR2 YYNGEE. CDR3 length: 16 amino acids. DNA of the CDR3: TGTGCCAGCAGCGTAACCGAACTAGCGGGGGTCTACGAGCAGTACTTC. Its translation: CASSVTELAGVYEQYF.